The 7 T cell receptor beta chains reported below all come from one sample, sequenced in a study of cytomegalovirus exposure and HLA in healthy donors. In the PCR, 60 Vbeta and 13 Jbeta primers were used. Assay: immunoSEQ multiplex PCR; the TCRdb copy retains only in-frame clones and omits some. The top ten clones hold approximately 4.6% of a sample with fewer than 250,000 clones, just under 75% of them seen once. Source material: PBMCs. The receptors shown here come from a man aged 25 to 40 in good health and CMV-seropositive.

The DNA for the CDR3 is TGCGCCAGCAGCTTGGCCCCCCCTTACGAGCAGTACTTC. Its protein is CASSLAPPYEQYF. The rearrangement joins TRBV5-1 to TRBJ2-7; D uncertain. The CDR3 covers 13 residues. V lost 0 bases and J 4 bases, leaving 8 bases between the germline ends. The V gene's germline CDR1 is SGHRS and CDR2 YFSETQ.

This clone was seen a handful of times. This chain joins TRBV25-1 and TRBJ2-4; 7 nucleotides line up with TRBD2. Germline lookup yields CDR1 MGHDK and CDR2 SYGVNS. This CDR3 has 14 residues. After removal of 6 bases from V and 6 bases from J, the junction contained 8 bases not matched to a gene. CDR3 sequence (DNA): TGTGCCAGCAGCCCGACTAGCTCAATAAACATTCAGTACTTC. It encodes CASSPTSSINIQYF.

The rearrangement joins TRBV30 to TRBJ2-7; no definite D call. The germline V and J ends were trimmed by 1 base and 2 bases, with 6 bases remaining between them. This CDR3 is built from 12 residues. Per germline, CDR1 GTSNPN and CDR2 SVGIG (reference sequence). The CDR3 region has the DNA TGTGCCTGGAGTGGTTATACCTACGAGCAGTACTTC. It translates to CAWSGYTYEQYF.

The rearrangement joins TRBV29-1 to TRBJ2-7; maybe TRBD1 (6 bases). This CDR3 has 12 amino acids. V gave up 7 bases and J gave up 5 bases, with 15 bases separating them. Germline V lookup: CDR1 SQVTM, CDR2 ANQGSEA. The CDR3 loop reads CSASGTFNEQYF. The CDR3 DNA follows: TGCAGCGCCTCCGGGACATTCAACGAGCAGTACTTC.

This chain uses TRBV6-5 with TRBJ1-5; D may be TRBD1 (6 bases). Trimming took 9 bases from V and 3 from J, leaving 12 bases between them. CDR1 is MNHEY, CDR2 SVGAGI, per germline. The CDR3 consists of 13 residues. The CDR3 loop is CASTTGPNQPQHF. The DNA for the CDR3 is TGTGCCAGTACTACAGGGCCCAATCAGCCCCAGCATTTT.

V is TRBV6-1 and J is TRBJ2-7; D gene uncertain. V shed 3 bases and J shed 8 bases, with 8 bases lying between them. This CDR3 comprises 11 residues. CDR1 and CDR2 from the germline V gene are MNHNS and SASEGT. In DNA form, the CDR3 reads TGTGCCAGCAGTGACACCAGTCAGCAGTACTTC. Translated: CASSDTSQQYF.

The chain carries TRBV4-3 and TRBJ2-7; 9 bases match TRBD2. The DNA end is a closer match to TRBJ2-5, so the J assignment may be wrong. In germline, CDR1 is LGHNA, CDR2 YSLEER. This CDR3 is 15 amino acids long. CDR3: CASSHNSGGGETQYF. CDR3 coding DNA: TGCGCCAGCAGCCACAATAGCGGGGGCGGAGAGACCCAGTACTTC.